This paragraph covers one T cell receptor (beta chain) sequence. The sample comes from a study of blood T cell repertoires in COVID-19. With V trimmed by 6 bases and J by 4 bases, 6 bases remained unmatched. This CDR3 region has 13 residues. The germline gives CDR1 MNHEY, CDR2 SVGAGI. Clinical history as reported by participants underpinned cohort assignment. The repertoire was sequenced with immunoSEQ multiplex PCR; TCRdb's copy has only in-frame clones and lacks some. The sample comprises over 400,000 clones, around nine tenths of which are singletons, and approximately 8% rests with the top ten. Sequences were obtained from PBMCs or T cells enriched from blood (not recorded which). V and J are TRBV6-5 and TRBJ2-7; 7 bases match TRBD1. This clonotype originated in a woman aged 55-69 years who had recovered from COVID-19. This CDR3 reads CASSVNRGYEQYV. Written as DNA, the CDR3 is TGTGCCAGCAGCGTTAACAGGGGTTACGAGCAGTACGTC.